This T cell receptor (beta chain) was identified during a study of T cells after yellow fever vaccination. Whole-study findings and limits: CD4 and CD8 compartments shared a small share of clonotypes, likely from convergent recombination.

TCR cDNA was made by 5'RACE template switching, adding a universal primer site and UMIs. Each CDR3 protein gets one entry after TCRdb re-called the 5' RACE reads with MiXCR. The sample contains a few hundred thousand distinct CDR3 sequences, 5.2% of which appear only once. In this sample, this clonotype turned up a few times. Its antigen is unidentified. The input for sequencing was CD4+ T cells sorted from PBMCs, taken on the day of the yellow fever booster vaccination. This clonotype was sampled from a man aged 18-30 years who received the YFV17D yellow fever vaccine.

The CDR3 loop is CSADRDSQQETQYF. The CDR3 region has the DNA TGCAGTGCTGATCGGGACAGCCAACAAGAGACCCAGTACTTC. The rearrangement links TRBV20-1 to TRBJ2-5, with 7 bases lining up with TRBD1. Germline V lookup: CDR1 DFQATT, CDR2 SNEGSKA (reference sequence). The CDR3 is 14 amino acids. Trimming removed 5 bases from V and 2 bases from J; junction bases left unmatched: 8.